This T cell receptor beta chain stems from a study of robustness of blood B and T cell sequencing (dated by TCRdb to the late 2010s). About the full investigation: The goal of the study was to figure out the amount of peripheral blood required to reliably characterize the TCRbeta and IgG repertoires of an individual. As technical replicates, two replicate TCRbeta cDNA libraries were prepared from one shared RNA pool derived from a single 10 ml draw. Each of the approximately 10 independently drawn blood samples had its TCRbeta and IgG repertoires measured.

TCRbeta repertoires were measured from mRNA instead of genomic DNA, an approach that captures expressed receptors. Buffy coat leukocytes were collected into Trizol, and RNA was extracted with the Direct-zol RNA MiniPrep Plus kit without cell sorting. To separate plasma, buffy coat and red blood cells, EDTA blood tubes were immediately centrifuged at 4 degrees C. The study at large found these results: Between the technical replicate libraries, over 85% of the top 10,000 TCRbeta clonotypes in one library were also present in the other library. When 3 or 4 tubes (about 26-40 ml blood) were combined, saturation was approached in coverage of the top 10,000 TCRbeta clonotypes. Evidence of cross-contamination, likely caused by batch processing, was seen in one pair of TCRbeta libraries, and the UMI-sequence pairs shared between the two libraries were removed. EDTA tubes required immediate fractionation, limiting use in multi-site collections. Pooling tubes did not increase the overlap of rare TCRbeta clonotypes, which implies that much larger blood volumes would be needed to capture rare TCRbeta clonotypes. The 1,000 most abundant TCRbeta clonotypes from the pooled draws were detected in every single 10 ml sample. TCRbeta rarefaction curves did not fully plateau, suggesting under-sequencing or many low-abundance clonotypes.

The germline V gene specifies SGHRS as CDR1 and YFSETQ as CDR2. The CDR3 starts with the cysteine, ends with the phenylalanine, and has 14 residues. Here the CDR3 DNA is all that survives: 42 bases in frame from base 1. V is clipped by 0 bases and J by 4 bases, and the sequence between their germline boundaries is 10 bases long. Receptors were amplified or captured by PCR. Sequencing was performed on an Illumina MiSeq. cDNA was synthesized with SMARTScribe reverse transcriptase and a 5' template-switch oligo that added a universal priming site. A 12-nucleotide random unique molecular identifier (UMI) was carried by the template-switch oligo, and each cDNA molecule was tagged with this UMI. Chain-specific reverse primers targeted TCRbeta transcripts during reverse transcription. Leftover template-switch adapters were removed by uracil DNA glycosylase treatment, and cDNA was purified using a Qiagen MinElute kit. For the first PCR, KAPA HiFi HotStart ReadyMix was used for about 21 cycles, with amplification split across four 50 ul reactions containing step-out primers. First-round PCR products were gel-purified before further amplification. Illumina Nextera adapters were attached in a second PCR of around 8 cycles, and the libraries were then purified and pooled. A 50-nucleotide 5' read captured the UMI barcode for each TCRbeta molecule. On the study's bioinformatics: Reads were grouped by UMI into consensus reads using the MIGEC toolkit. Final reads were produced by merging forward and reverse consensus reads with PEAR. A custom decontamination script removed identical UMI-sequence pairs shared across libraries, treating them as cross-sample contamination. MIGMAP, a wrapper around IgBLAST, was used for V(D)J assignment and CDR3 extraction. TCR clonotypes were defined by identical V gene, J gene and CDR3 amino acid sequence; CDR1 and CDR2 were not sequenced. Using fastp at Q25 and MiXCR, TCRdb reprocessed the public reads and kept productive beta chains. Rows with one shared CDR3 protein collapse into an entry with the most common genes and DNA. The V and J calls were determined by TCRdb, not by the authors. The sample table contains some 1,600 distinct CDR3 sequences; only one count was recorded for around 70% of them. The top ten constitute less than 45% of the sample.

A word on this clonotype: There is no known antigen for this receptor. Nothing much larger sits one base from this clone, and base qualities are not available.

The V and J segments used are TRBV5-1 and TRBJ1-1; D gene: possibly TRBD1, on 5 matching bases. The sample was peripheral blood. The sequence came from a human donor in good health. For the CDR3, the sequence is CASSLAGLGTEAFF. In nucleotide form, the sequence is TGCGCCAGCAGCTTGGCAGGGTTGGGCACTGAAGCTTTCTTT.